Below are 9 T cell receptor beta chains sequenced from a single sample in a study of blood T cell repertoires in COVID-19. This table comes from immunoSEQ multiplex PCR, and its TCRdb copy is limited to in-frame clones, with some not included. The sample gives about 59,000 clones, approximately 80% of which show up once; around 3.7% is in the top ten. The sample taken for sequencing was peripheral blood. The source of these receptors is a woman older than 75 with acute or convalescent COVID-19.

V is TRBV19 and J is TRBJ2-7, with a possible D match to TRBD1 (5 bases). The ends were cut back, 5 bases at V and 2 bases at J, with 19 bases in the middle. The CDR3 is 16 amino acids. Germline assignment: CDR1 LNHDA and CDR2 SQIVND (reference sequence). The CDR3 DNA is TGTGCCAGTAGTCGCGCCAGGGTTCTATCAACCTACGAGCAGTACTTC. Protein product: CASSRARVLSTYEQYF. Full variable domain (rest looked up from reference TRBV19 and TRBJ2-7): DGGITQSPKYLFRKEGQNVTLSCEQNLNHDAMYWYRQDPGQGLRLIYYSQIVNDFQKGDIAEGYSVSREKKESFPLTVTSAQKNPTAFYLCASSRARVLSTYEQYFGPGTRLTVT.

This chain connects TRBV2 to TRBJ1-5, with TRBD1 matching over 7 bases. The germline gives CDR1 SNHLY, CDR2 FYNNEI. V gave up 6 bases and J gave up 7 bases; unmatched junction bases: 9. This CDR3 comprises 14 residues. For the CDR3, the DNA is TGTGCCAGCAGGGAACAGGGGATGTGGCAGCCCCAGCATTTT. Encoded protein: CASREQGMWQPQHF. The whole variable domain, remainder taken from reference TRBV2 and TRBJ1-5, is EPEVTQTPSHQVTQMGQEVILRCVPISNHLYFYWYRQILGQKVEFLVSFYNNEISEKSEIFDDQFSVERPDGSNFTLKIRSTKLEDSAMYFCASREQGMWQPQHFGDGTRLSIL.

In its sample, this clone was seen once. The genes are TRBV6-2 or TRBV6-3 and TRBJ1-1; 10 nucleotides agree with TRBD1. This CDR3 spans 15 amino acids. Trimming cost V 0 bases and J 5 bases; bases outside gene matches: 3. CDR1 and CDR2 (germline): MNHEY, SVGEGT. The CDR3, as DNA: TGTGCCAGCAGTTACTCGACAGGGGGCTGGACTGAAGCTTTCTTT. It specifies CASSYSTGGWTEAFF.

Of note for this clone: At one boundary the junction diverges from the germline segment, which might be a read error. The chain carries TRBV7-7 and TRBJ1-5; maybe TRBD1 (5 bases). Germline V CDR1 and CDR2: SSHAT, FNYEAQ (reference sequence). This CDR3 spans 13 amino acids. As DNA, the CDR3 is TGTGCTAGCAGCTTGGCTAAGGGGCAGCCCCAGCATTTT. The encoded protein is CASSLAKGQPQHF.

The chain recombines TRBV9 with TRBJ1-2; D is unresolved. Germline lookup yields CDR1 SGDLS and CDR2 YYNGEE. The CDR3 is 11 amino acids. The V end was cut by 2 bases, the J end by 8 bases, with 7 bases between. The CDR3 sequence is CASSVAGGYTF. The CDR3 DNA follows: TGTGCCAGCAGCGTCGCGGGCGGCTACACCTTC.

In DNA, the CDR3 is TGCGCCAGCGGGGACAGGAACACTGAAGCTTTCTTT. Its protein product is CASGDRNTEAFF. This chain uses TRBV5-1 with TRBJ1-1, with 7 bases fitting TRBD1. Germline CDR1 is SGHRS and CDR2 is YFSETQ. The CDR3 spans 12 residues. V lost 7 bases, J lost 1 base, and 1 base stayed unmatched.

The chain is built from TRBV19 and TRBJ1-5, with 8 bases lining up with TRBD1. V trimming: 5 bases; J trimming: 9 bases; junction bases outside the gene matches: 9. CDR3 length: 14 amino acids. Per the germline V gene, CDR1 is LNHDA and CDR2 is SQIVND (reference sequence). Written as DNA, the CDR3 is TGTGCCAGTAGTGGACGACAGGGGATTTGGCCCCAGCATTTT. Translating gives CASSGRQGIWPQHF.

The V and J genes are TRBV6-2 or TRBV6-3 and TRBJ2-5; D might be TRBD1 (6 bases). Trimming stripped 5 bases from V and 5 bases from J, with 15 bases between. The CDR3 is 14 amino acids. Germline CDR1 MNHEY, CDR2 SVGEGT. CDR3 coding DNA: TGTGCCAGCAGTGCGCGCAGGGGATTTGAGACCCAGTACTTC. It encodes CASSARRGFETQYF.

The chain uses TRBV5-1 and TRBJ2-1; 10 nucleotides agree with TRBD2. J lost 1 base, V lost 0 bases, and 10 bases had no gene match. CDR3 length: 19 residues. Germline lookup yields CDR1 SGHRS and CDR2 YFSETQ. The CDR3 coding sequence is TGCGCCAGCAGCTTGGCCTCGCTAGCGGGAGTAAGGTCCTACAATGAGCAGTTCTTC. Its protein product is CASSLASLAGVRSYNEQFF.